This passage covers 22 T cell receptor beta chains from one sample sequenced in a study of T cells in Graves' hyperthyroidism and ophthalmopathy. Regions amplified from RNA transcripts were the TCR beta CDR3 regions. With the HTBI primer set, the TCR CDR3 went through a first round of RT-PCR. TCRdb ran MiXCR on the multiplex PCR reads and lists one entry per CDR3 protein. The sample consists of some 800,000 distinct CDR3 sequences, roughly 40% of them appearing once. Sequenced input: blood. These receptors originate from a young man with Graves' hyperthyroidism.

The genes are TRBV4-1 and TRBJ2-7, with no clear D. V lost 1 base and J 3 bases, leaving 16 bases between the germline ends. The CDR3 covers 16 residues. Germline V gene data show CDR1 as MGHRA and CDR2 as YSYEKL. Here the CDR3 reads CASSQAATHLNYEQYF. CDR3 nucleotides: TGCGCCAGCAGCCAAGCGGCGACCCACTTAAACTACGAGCAGTACTTC.

The chain combines TRBV4-1 with TRBJ2-5; tentatively, D is TRBD1 or TRBD2 (5 bases each). Germline V gene data show CDR1 as MGHRA and CDR2 as YSYEKL. CDR3 length: 16 residues. Trimming took 4 bases from V and 5 from J, leaving 20 bases between them. The CDR3 reads CASSRLAGVEGETQYF. The DNA for the CDR3 is TGCGCCAGCAGCCGGTTGGCTGGGGTCGAGGGGGAGACCCAGTACTTC.

CDR3 in DNA: TGTGCCAGCAGCTTAGGGGGGGCCCCCTACGAGCAGTACTTC. Its protein is CASSLGGAPYEQYF. The chain couples TRBV11-2 to TRBJ2-7; possibly TRBD1 or TRBD2 for D (6 bases each). Germline V gene sequence: CDR1 SGHAT, CDR2 FQNNGV. The CDR3 consists of 14 residues. Trimming took off 1 base at V and 2 bases at J, with 9 bases between the two ends.

The chain uses TRBV7-8 and TRBJ2-2, with D tentatively TRBD1 (6 bases). Germline CDR1 is SGHVS and CDR2 is FQNEAQ. V gave up 10 bases and J gave up 3 bases, with 15 bases separating them. The CDR3 is 14 residues long. The CDR3, as DNA: TGTGCCAACCGGACAGCCCAATACACCGGGGAGCTGTTTTTT. This encodes CANRTAQYTGELFF.

The chain has TRBV5-5 and TRBJ2-7; D assignment may be TRBD1 or TRBD2 (5 bases each). V was shortened by 4 bases and J by 2 bases, with 16 bases between the two germline ends. The CDR3 runs to 15 residues. From germline, CDR1 is SGHKS and CDR2 YYEKEE (reference sequence). The CDR3 region has the DNA TGTGCCAGCAGCCCCGATGGGGGTGGAACCTACGAGCAGTACTTC. It specifies CASSPDGGGTYEQYF. Variable domain in full (rest from reference TRBV5-5 and TRBJ2-7): DAGVTQSPTHLIKTRGQQVTLRCSPISGHKSVSWYQQVLGQGPQFIFQYYEKEERGRGNFPDRFSARQFPNYSSELNVNALLLGDSALYLCASSPDGGGTYEQYFGPGTRLTVT.

A remark on this clonotype: A much bigger clone sits one base away, suggesting this may be a read error. The chain carries TRBV19 and TRBJ1-2; TRBD1 agrees at 8 bases. V shed 7 bases, J shed 4 bases, and the junction held 11 bases outside the gene matches. This CDR3 is 15 amino acids long. The germline V gene encodes CDR1 LNHDA and CDR2 SQIVND (reference sequence). The CDR3 nucleotides are TGTGCCAGTAATCCAGCTCGTGGGACAGGCTATGGCTACACCTTC. The encoded protein is CASNPARGTGYGYTF.

This chain connects TRBV12-3 or TRBV12-4 to TRBJ2-2; D possibly corresponds to TRBD2 (7 bases). The CDR3 spans 13 residues. The V and J ends lost 10 bases and 3 bases respectively, with 12 bases between them. CDR3 in DNA: TGTGCCAACAAGGGGGGGGACACCGGGGAGCTGTTTTTT. This encodes CANKGGDTGELFF.

Concerning this clonotype itself: Germline is not matched at one junction end, which may reflect a read error. V gene TRBV24-1 combines with J gene TRBJ1-1, with TRBD1 as a possible D gene (6 bases). The CDR3 has 14 amino acids. Per the germline V gene, CDR1 is KGHDR and CDR2 is SFDVKD. CDR3 amino acids: CASSITQGYTEAFF. For the CDR3, the DNA is TGTGCCAGCAGTATAACACAGGGATACACTGAAGCTTTCTTT.

A word on this clonotype: The junction differs from germline at one of its ends, possibly a read error. The V gene is TRBV9, the J gene TRBJ1-2; D not resolved. Germline lookup yields CDR1 SGDLS and CDR2 YYNGEE. This CDR3 region has 14 residues. The CDR3, as DNA: TGTGCCAGCAGCCGCTTCGGGGAGGGCTATGGCCACACCTTC. The encoded protein is CASSRFGEGYGHTF. The entire variable domain, with the rest obtained from reference TRBV9 and TRBJ1-2, is as follows: DSGVTQTPKHLITATGQRVTLRCSPRSGDLSVYWYQQSLDQGLQFLIQYYNGEERAKGNILERFSAQQFPDLHSELNLSSLELGDSALYFCASSRFGEGYGHTFGSGTRLTVV.

On this clonotype itself: As the CDR3 is not closed by the conserved phenylalanine or tryptophan, this likely results from a read error. V usage is TRBV20-1 and J usage is TRBJ1-2; perhaps TRBD1 as D (5 bases). Trimming took off 7 bases at V and 0 bases at J, with 15 bases between the two ends. CDR3 length equals 14 residues. Germline assignment: CDR1 DFQATT and CDR2 SNEGSKA (reference sequence). This chain's CDR3 is CSVPQRGTNYGYTL. CDR3 bases: TGCAGTGTCCCGCAGCGGGGGACTAACTATGGCTACACCCTC.

This clonotype was detected ten times or more. J is TRBJ1-1 and V is TRBV4-2; no clear D. V dropped 2 bases and J dropped 3 bases, with 1 base sitting between them. The CDR3 has 11 amino acids. Germline CDR1 reads LGHNA; CDR2 reads YNFKEQ. CDR3 amino acids: CASSQHTEAFF. The CDR3, as DNA: TGTGCCAGCAGCCAACACACTGAAGCTTTCTTT.

V usage is TRBV9 and J usage is TRBJ2-7; TRBD1 or TRBD2 may be the D gene (5 bases each). The CDR3 is 14 amino acids. The V gene's germline CDR1 is SGDLS and CDR2 YYNGEE. V lost 0 bases to trimming and J lost 5 bases, with 12 bases between them. CDR3 sequence reads: CASSVESRGHEQYF. In nucleotides, the CDR3 is TGTGCCAGCAGCGTAGAATCTCGGGGACACGAGCAGTACTTC.

This clonotype was counted a few times. The chain is built from TRBV7-2 and TRBJ1-1; D perhaps matches TRBD1 (5 bases). The CDR3 spans 16 residues. CDR1 and CDR2 (germline): SGHTA, FQGNSA. V was cut by 10 bases and J by 1 base, with 22 bases left in between. CDR3 protein: CATVVSRGRWNTEAFF. The CDR3, as DNA: TGTGCCACCGTGGTGTCTCGGGGACGGTGGAACACTGAAGCTTTCTTT.

This clonotype occurred a few times. At one end, the junction sequence differs from germline, possibly due to a read error. The chain carries TRBV13 and TRBJ1-6; D gene ambiguous. Germline CDR1 reads PRHDT; CDR2 reads FYEKMQ (reference sequence). The CDR3 length is 12 residues. CDR3: CASSLESGRPIF. For the CDR3, the DNA is TGTGCCAGCAGCTTAGAGTCCGGGAGGCCTATCTTT. The full variable domain, rest sourced from reference TRBV13 and TRBJ1-6, is AAGVIQSPRHLIKEKRETATLKCYPIPRHDTVYWYQQGPGQDPQFLISFYEKMQSDKGSIPDRFSAQQFSDYHSELNMSSLELGDSALYFCASSLESGRPIFGNGTRLTVT.

This clonotype was detected many times. The V and J genes are TRBV11-2 and TRBJ1-6; D unresolved. The CDR3 is 14 amino acids. Trimming took 3 bases from V and 9 from J, leaving 12 bases between them. Germline V gives CDR1 SGHAT, CDR2 FQNNGV. The CDR3 DNA is TGTGCCAGCAGCTTCGCAGGAGGTAGTTCACCCCTCCACTTT. Encoded protein: CASSFAGGSSPLHF.

This clonotype was recorded at least ten times. J is TRBJ1-1 and V is TRBV29-1; D is unclear. CDR1 and CDR2 from the germline V gene are SQVTM and ANQGSEA. Deletions cut 0 bases from V and 7 bases from J, with 6 bases between. There are 11 residues in the CDR3. CDR3 nucleotide sequence: TGCAGCGTTGAAGACTCGGTTGAAGCTTTCTTT. Translation gives CSVEDSVEAFF.

This clonotype was seen at least ten times. The rearrangement uses TRBV19 and TRBJ1-1; the D gene is possibly TRBD1 (5 bases). With 7 bases removed from V and 4 bases from J, the gap between germline ends came to 10 bases. CDR1 is LNHDA and CDR2 is SQIVND in the germline V gene (reference sequence). There are 12 residues in the CDR3. The CDR3 sequence: CASTWGGTEAFF. In DNA form, the CDR3 reads TGTGCCAGTACCTGGGGGGGCACTGAAGCTTTCTTT.

About this clonotype itself: A much larger clone is a single base away; this may be a read error. The chain joins TRBV7-8 to TRBJ1-4; D not resolved. V shed 7 bases and J shed 4 bases, with 10 bases lying between them. This CDR3 has 13 residues. Germline V gene data show CDR1 as SGHVS and CDR2 as FQNEAQ. The CDR3 spells CASNPLVNEKLFF. The DNA of the CDR3 is TGTGCCAGCAACCCGCTCGTTAATGAAAAACTGTTTTTT.

This chain links TRBV2 with TRBJ1-5, with D possibly matching TRBD1 (6 bases). The germline CDR1 and CDR2 sequences are SNHLY and FYNNEI. This CDR3 spans 14 amino acids. Trimming shortened V by 8 bases and J by 5 bases, and 16 bases separated the two germline ends. The CDR3 sequence: CASRTGYGDQPQHF. CDR3 bases: TGTGCCAGCCGAACAGGGTACGGTGATCAGCCCCAGCATTTT.

This clonotype showed up just a few times. The V and J genes are TRBV11-2 and TRBJ1-5; no reliable D call. There are 13 residues in the CDR3. CDR1 SGHAT and CDR2 FQNNGV come from the germline V gene. With 5 bases removed from V and 7 bases from J, the gap between germline ends came to 12 bases. The DNA of the CDR3 is TGTGCCAGCAGCCGCAGCAGTCCCCAGCCCCAGCATTTT. Amino acids: CASSRSSPQPQHF. The full variable domain, rest sourced from reference TRBV11-2 and TRBJ1-5, is EAGVAQSPRYKIIEKRQSVAFWCNPISGHATLYWYQQILGQGPKLLIQFQNNGVVDDSQLPKDRFSAERLKGVDSTLKIQPAKLEDSAVYLCASSRSSPQPQHFGDGTRLSIL.

The chain has TRBV7-9 and TRBJ2-6; D may be TRBD2 (6 bases). The CDR3 is 18 residues long. V was clipped by 5 bases and J by 1 base, with 18 bases between them. Germline V gene data show CDR1 as SEHNR and CDR2 as FQNEAQ (reference sequence). The CDR3 region has the DNA TGTGCCAGCAGCGCGCCGGGATTGGGGACTTCTGGGGCCAACGTCCTGACTTTC. This codes for CASSAPGLGTSGANVLTF.

This clonotype showed up just a few times. J is TRBJ2-2 and V is TRBV5-8; tentative D call: TRBD2 (6 bases). This CDR3 spans 16 amino acids. Germline values: CDR1 SGHTS, CDR2 YDEGEE. V was shortened by 4 bases and J by 4 bases, with 17 bases between the two germline ends. The chain's CDR3 is CASSPTGGTATGELFF. The CDR3 DNA follows: TGTGCCAGCAGCCCCACCGGAGGGACGGCCACCGGGGAGCTGTTTTTT.